This T cell receptor (beta chain) comes out of a study of breast tumors, draining lymph nodes, adjacent tissues. V was clipped by 4 bases and J by 0 bases, with 12 bases between them. The CDR3 is 15 amino acids. Germline V gene lookup returns CDR1 SGHRS and CDR2 YFSETQ. Breast cancer patients provided tissue from their axillary draining lymph nodes. TCRdb independently ran MiXCR on the multiplex PCR reads; one entry per CDR3 protein. The sample records some 250,000 distinct CDR3 sequences, 30% to 35% being singletons. The sequence came from a female donor with breast cancer. Some clones in this sample may be carry-over from other donors' samples. Sequenced material: axillary lymph node tissue. V and J are TRBV5-1 and TRBJ2-3; perhaps D is TRBD1 or TRBD2 (7 bases each). The CDR3 reads CASSPGGVSTDTQYF. CDR3 sequence (DNA): TGCGCCAGCAGCCCAGGGGGGGTTAGCACAGATACGCAGTATTTT.